The rows below give T cell receptor beta chains drawn from one sample of a study of blood T cells in healthy people across ages. Each CDR3 protein gets one entry after TCRdb re-called the 5' RACE reads with MiXCR. The sample lists 600,000 to 1,000,000 distinct CDR3 sequences, around 25% occurring once. These data were likewise used in another study, on T cells of mothers and their children.

The sequenced sample consisted of blood. These receptors were taken from a boy aged 5-17 years in good health. The CDR3 runs from the conserved cysteine through the conserved F or W. A D gene is named only where the DNA matches it firmly. Clone size is shown for a subset of rows, as once, few, many or a class of expanded clone.

J gene,clone size,V gene,D gene,CDR3 DNA,CDR3 protein
TRBJ1-6,-,TRBV6-2/TRBV6-3,-,TGTGCCAGCCGGATCAGAGATAATTCACCCCTCCACTTT,CASRIRDNSPLHF
TRBJ1-1,-,TRBV6-2/TRBV6-3,-,TGTGCCAGCAGTTACGCCCGTGTGAACACTGAAGCTTTCTTT,CASSYARVNTEAFF
TRBJ1-2,-,TRBV25-1,TRBD1,TGTGCCAGCAGTTTGATGGGACAGCACTATGGCTACACCTTC,CASSLMGQHYGYTF
TRBJ2-5,-,TRBV4-3,TRBD2,TGCGCCGGCAGCCAAGATATAGCGGGGGGGCCCCAAGAGACCCAGTACTTC,CAGSQDIAGGPQETQYF
TRBJ2-1,few,TRBV20-1,-,TGCAGTGCTAGATCCCCTCGGCAGCGGCCGGGGAACAATGAGCAGTTCTTC,CSARSPRQRPGNNEQFF
TRBJ2-7,few,TRBV4-2,-,TGTGCCAGCAGCCAAGATGCGGCAGGTGAAGTACGGGAGCAGTACTTC,CASSQDAAGEVREQYF
TRBJ2-7,-,TRBV28,-,TGTGCCAGCAGGGAGGGGAGCCTCTACGAGCAGTACTTC,CASREGSLYEQYF
TRBJ1-1,-,TRBV4-1,TRBD1,TGCGCCAGCAGCCAAGGACAGGGGCGGAAATCGAACACTGAAGCTTTCTTT,CASSQGQGRKSNTEAFF
TRBJ2-7,few,TRBV4-2,TRBD2,TGTGCCAGCAGCCTTTGGACTAGCGGATACGAGCAGTACTTC,CASSLWTSGYEQYF
TRBJ2-5,once,TRBV6-1,-,TGTGCCAGCGTGAGGGGTAGTGAGGAGACCCAGTACTTC,CASVRGSEETQYF
TRBJ2-2,-,TRBV3-1,-,TGTGCCAGCAGCTTCCGGACAGCCCCTAACACCGGGGAGCTGTTTTTT,CASSFRTAPNTGELFF
TRBJ1-2,-,TRBV3-1,-,TGTGCCAGCAGCCCCAGACAGAGCTATGGCTACACCTTC,CASSPRQSYGYTF
TRBJ2-3,-,TRBV6-1,-,TGTGCCAGCAGAACGATAATACAGGGGAGGCATTCTACAGATACGCAGTATTTT,CASRTIIQGRHSTDTQYF
TRBJ1-6,-,TRBV28,-,TGTGCCAGCAGTTTACCCAGGGAGCATTCACCCCTCCACTTT,CASSLPREHSPLHF
TRBJ1-6,-,TRBV6-5,-,TGTGCCAGCAGTTACACAGCCTGGGGACACGGGAAGGGTTCACCCCTCCACTTT,CASSYTAWGHGKGSPLHF
TRBJ2-7,few,TRBV20-1,TRBD1,TGCAGTGCTAGAGATGGGGACAGTTATTCCTACGAGCAGTACTTC,CSARDGDSYSYEQYF
TRBJ2-1,-,TRBV7-9,TRBD2,TGTGCCAGCAGCACCCAGGGACTAGCGGAGAACAATGAGCAGTTCTTC,CASSTQGLAENNEQFF
TRBJ2-5,once,TRBV5-1,TRBD1,TGCGCCAGCAGCTTTACAGGGGAAGAGACCCAGTACTTC,CASSFTGEETQYF